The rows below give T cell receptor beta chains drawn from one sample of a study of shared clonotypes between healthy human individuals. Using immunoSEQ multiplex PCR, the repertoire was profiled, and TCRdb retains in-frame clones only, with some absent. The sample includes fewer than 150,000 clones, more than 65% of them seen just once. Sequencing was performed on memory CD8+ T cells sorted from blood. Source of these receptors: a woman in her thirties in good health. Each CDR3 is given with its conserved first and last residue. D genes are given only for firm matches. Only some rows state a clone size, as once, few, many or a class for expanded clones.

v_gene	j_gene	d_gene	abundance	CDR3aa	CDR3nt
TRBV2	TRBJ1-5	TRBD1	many	CASRGTGNGNQPQHF	TGTGCCAGCAGAGGGACAGGGAACGGCAATCAGCCCCAGCATTTT
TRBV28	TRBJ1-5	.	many	CAIHLGPNQPQHF	TGTGCCATCCATCTGGGGCCTAATCAGCCCCAGCATTTT
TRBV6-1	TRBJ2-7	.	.	CASRDRGTYEQYF	TGTGCCAGCAGGGACCGGGGTACCTACGAGCAGTACTTC
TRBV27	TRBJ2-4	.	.	CASSFGFGGLQYF	TGTGCCAGCAGTTTTGGTTTCGGGGGGCTTCAGTACTTC
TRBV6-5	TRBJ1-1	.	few	CASSYSKGNTEAFF	TGTGCCAGCAGTTACTCGAAGGGGAACACTGAAGCTTTCTTT
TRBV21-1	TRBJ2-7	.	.	CASSKEGDRGLSYEQYF	TGTGCCAGCAGCAAAGAGGGGGACAGGGGCCTCTCCTACGAGCAGTACTTC
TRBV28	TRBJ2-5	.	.	CASTLLRRAGETQYF	TGTGCCAGCACCCTTTTGCGGAGGGCCGGTGAGACCCAGTACTTC
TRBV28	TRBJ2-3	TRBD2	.	CASSFLLGGRVKDTQYF	TGTGCCAGCAGTTTCCTTCTGGGCGGGAGGGTTAAGGATACGCAGTATTTT
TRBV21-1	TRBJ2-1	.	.	CASSETSGRQSSYNEQFF	TGTGCCAGCAGCGAGACTAGCGGGAGGCAAAGCTCCTACAATGAGCAGTTCTTC
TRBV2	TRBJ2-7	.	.	CASSERWAGSGEQYF	TGTGCCAGCAGTGAAAGATGGGCGGGCTCGGGGGAGCAGTACTTC
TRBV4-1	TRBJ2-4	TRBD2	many	CASRQLASGRGAKNIQYF	TGCGCCAGCAGACAACTGGCTAGCGGAAGAGGGGCCAAAAACATTCAGTACTTC
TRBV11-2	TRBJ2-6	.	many	CASSTRTVSLVSGANVLTF	TGTGCCAGCAGCACCCGGACAGTAAGCTTAGTCTCTGGGGCCAACGTCCTGACTTTC
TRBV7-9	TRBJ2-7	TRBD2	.	CASSLAAGGPYYNEQYF	TGTGCCAGCAGCTTAGCGGCGGGAGGCCCCTATTACAACGAGCAGTACTTC
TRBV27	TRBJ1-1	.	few	CASSLSRGGDTEAFF	TGTGCCAGCAGTTTATCGCGGGGCGGAGACACTGAAGCTTTCTTT
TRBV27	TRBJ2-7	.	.	CASSVGAGSYEQYF	TGTGCCAGCAGCGTAGGGGCGGGATCCTACGAGCAGTACTTC
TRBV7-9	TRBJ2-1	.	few	CASSFEQNEQFF	TGTGCCAGCAGCTTCGAGCAAAATGAGCAGTTCTTC
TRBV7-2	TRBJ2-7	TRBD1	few	CASSRQRDSYEQYF	TGTGCCAGCAGCCGCCAACGGGACAGCTACGAGCAGTACTTC